The present TCR beta chain was sequenced within a study of blood T cell repertoires in COVID-19. Overall study: Sample material is recorded as cDNA or gDNA derived from T cells, B-cell-depleted T cells, or PBMCs.

Seattle patients were enrolled during active infection and followed longitudinally. Authors' methods: Reference gene primer amplification yielded estimated nucleated cell counts. Using immunoSEQ multiplex PCR, the repertoire was profiled, and TCRdb retains in-frame clones only, with some absent. The DNA gave D and trimming, while V, J and clone size come from that table. Here the sample spans 150,000 or so clones, about four fifths being singletons. The source is a woman between 65 and 79 years old with COVID-19, enrolled during active disease. Sequencing used peripheral blood.

CDR3 protein: CASTPTGSLYEQYF. The CDR3 DNA reads as TGCGCCAGCACCCCGACAGGGTCCCTATACGAGCAGTACTTC. This chain links TRBV5-1 with TRBJ2-7, with 7 bases that match TRBD1. The germline CDR1 and CDR2 sequences are SGHRS and YFSETQ. Losses at the gene ends were 6 bases for V and 4 bases for J; bases not matched to a gene: 10. The CDR3 loop spans 14 amino acids.